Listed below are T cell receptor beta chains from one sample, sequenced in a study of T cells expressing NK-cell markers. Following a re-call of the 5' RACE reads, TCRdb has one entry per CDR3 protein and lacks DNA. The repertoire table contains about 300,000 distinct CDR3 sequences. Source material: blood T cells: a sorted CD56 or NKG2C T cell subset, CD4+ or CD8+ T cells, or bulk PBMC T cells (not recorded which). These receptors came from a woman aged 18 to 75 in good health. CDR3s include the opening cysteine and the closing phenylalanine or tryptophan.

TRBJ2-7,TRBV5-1,CASSGTGDSYEQYF
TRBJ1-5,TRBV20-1,CSARRDRASERLDQPQHF
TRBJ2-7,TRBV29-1,CSVAPLAGAYEQYF
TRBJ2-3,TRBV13,CASSSGLALASTDTQYF
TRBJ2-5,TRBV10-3,CAISSDPYQETQYF
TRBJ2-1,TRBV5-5,CASSLIWTYNEQFF
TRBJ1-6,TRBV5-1,CASSLAGVESPLHF
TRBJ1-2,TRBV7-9,CASSSQTGGGYGYTF
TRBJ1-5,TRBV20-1,CSASLQFNQPQHF
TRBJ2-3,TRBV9,CASSVYGAGVSTDTQYF
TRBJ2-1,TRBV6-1,CASLPRYVGNNEQFF
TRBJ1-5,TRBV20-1,CSATDGGNQPQHF
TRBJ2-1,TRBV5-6,CASSRAPSGEQFF
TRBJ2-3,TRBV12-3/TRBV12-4,CASSLRVTTDTQYF
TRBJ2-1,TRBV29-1,CSVEPGQGGEQFF
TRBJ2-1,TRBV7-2,CASSLVPSGNSYNEQFF
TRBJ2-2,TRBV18,CASSPVAGATGELFF
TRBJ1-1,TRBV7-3,CASSLGTGVKTEAFF
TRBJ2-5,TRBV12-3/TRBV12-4,CASSREFHAETQYF
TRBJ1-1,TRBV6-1,CASSEPIKGATNTEAFF
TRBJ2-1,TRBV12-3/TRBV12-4,CASSPTGGGYNEQFF
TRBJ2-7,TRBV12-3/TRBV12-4,CASSPGSVVEQYF
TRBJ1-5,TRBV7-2,CASSLAEFGGQPQHF
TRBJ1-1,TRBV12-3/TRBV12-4,CATHGTEILNTEAFF
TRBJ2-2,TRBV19,CATPKDREGASGGELFF
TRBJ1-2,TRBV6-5,CASSYLPGTGGNSYGYTF
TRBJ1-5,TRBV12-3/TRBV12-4,CASRGTESQPQHF
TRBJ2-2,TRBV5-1,CASSFGDVNTGELFF
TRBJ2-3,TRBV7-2,CASSASRVARSTDTQYF
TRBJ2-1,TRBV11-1,CASSTGGEDRIWYNEQFF